This TCR beta chain stems from a study of T cells after yellow fever vaccination (dated by TCRdb to the late 2010s). General notes on the study: Libraries from fractions with low cell numbers were prepared with the SMART-Seq v4 Ultra Low Input RNA kit. To track T-cell clones before and after primary and booster YFV17D yellow fever vaccination, bulk TCR alpha and beta repertoires were sequenced longitudinally. Blood was drawn at multiple timepoints before and after primary and secondary immunization, with bulk PBMC replicates and cell subsets isolated. Two healthy male donors, one aged 18 to 30 and one aged 30 to 40 years, made up the cohort.

TCR cDNA was synthesized by 5'RACE template switching, through which a universal primer site and unique molecular identifiers were introduced. Priming of cDNA synthesis was performed from both the TCR alpha and TCR beta constant segments. Library amplification used two PCR steps, and the second PCR step added sample barcodes and sequencing adapters. Libraries were sequenced on Illumina HiSeq 2500 (2x100 bp) or NovaSeq (2x150 bp). The original pipeline was this. Demultiplexing of reads and collapsing into UMI consensus sequences were performed with MIGEC, and V(D)J alignment was carried out with MiXCR. Using edgeR on replicate PBMC samples, clonotypes were called vaccine-responding if FDR was below 0.01 and the log2 fold change was above 5 up to day 15. Each bulk clonotype received a CD4 or CD8 identity based on whether the sequenced CD4 or CD8 repertoire contained that clonotype at higher abundance. TCRdb reprocessed the public reads (quality trimming at Q25 with fastp, clone calling with MiXCR) and kept in-frame beta chains. When rows share a CDR3 protein, they turn into one entry using the most common DNA and genes. The V and J calls come from TCRdb's annotation, not from the publication. Counted in this sample were 300,000 or so distinct CDR3 sequences; roughly 13% of them appeared once. The ten largest clones add up to 0.4% to 0.55% of the sample.

Trimming at the junction amounts to 0 bases on V and 3 bases on J, and the germline ends lie 4 bases apart. Reading from cysteine to phenylalanine, the CDR3 counts 12 amino acids. The CDR3 DNA has 36 bases and is translated from base 1. Taken from the germline V gene, the CDR1 and CDR2 loops are SGHDT and YYEEEE. In the case of this clonotype: Its specific antigen is unknown. Within one base of it there is no much larger clone, and no base qualities were kept.

The sample's treatment or condition label, decoded: live attenuated yellow fever vaccine strain. A standard Ficoll-Paque protocol was used to isolate PBMCs from peripheral blood. Dynabeads CD4 and CD8 positive selection kits were used to isolate the CD4 and CD8 T-cell fractions. TriZol was used to extract RNA from bulk PBMCs, from CD4 and CD8 fractions, and from dextramer-positive and dextramer-negative fractions. Paper-wide results and their limitations: Because abundant contaminating clonotypes from the bulk population could be contained in FACS-sorted repertoires, computational filtering was required. Because only two donors were included in the study, the extent to which the findings can be generalized is limited. A small share of clonotypes was detected in both CD4 and CD8 compartments, with the overlap likely arising from convergent recombination. Most clones expanded after primary vaccination (around 97% of CD4 and roughly 90% of CD8) were re-detected after the booster, suggesting that broad memory maintenance occurred. Compared with the primary T-cell response, the secondary T-cell response was faster but weaker, reaching its peak on day 5 rather than on day 15.

The V and J segments used are TRBV5-6 and TRBJ2-7, with an unclear D gene assignment. This clonotype was obtained from a man aged 25 to 40 who received the YFV17D yellow fever vaccine. The sequencing here drew on CD4+ T cells sorted from PBMCs, taken 45 days after the yellow fever booster vaccination. For the CDR3, the sequence is CASSLANYEQYF. The DNA sequence reads TGTGCCAGCAGCTTGGCTAACTACGAGCAGTACTTC.